Described below is a single TCR beta chain sequence and its context. This clonotype was found many times. Its antigen specificity is not known. No base quality values were provided; no much bigger clone lies one nucleotide off. This specimen comes from a study of T cell repertoires in cytomegalovirus infection (dated by TCRdb to the late 2010s). About the study as a whole: Donor HLA type was relevant to the analysis, because carriage of CMV infection together with the matching HLA type was indicated by public TCR beta signatures. What the study reported, not specific to this receptor: Carriers of CMV infection plus the relevant HLA type were discriminated by the cumulative frequency of public TCR beta family members in the study cohort and in an independent roughly 340-donor cohort. In the ex vivo response, HLA-C-restricted CMV-specific TCR beta clonotypes were dominant, and in two of eight donors the single most frequent clonotype came from this HLA-C-restricted group.

The run used an Illumina HiSeq 1500. The public reads were reprocessed in TCRdb via fastp at Q25 and MiXCR, keeping in-frame beta chains. Merged by CDR3 protein, the rows form single entries marked with the most common genes and DNA. The sample data list a few hundred thousand distinct CDR3 sequences, and around 27% of these were observed just once. The ten most abundant clones make up 13% of the sample. The CDR3 measures 15 amino acids from cysteine to phenylalanine. Left in the record is the CDR3 DNA by itself, 45 bases read in frame from the first base. For CDR1 and CDR2, the germline V gene (reference sequence) lists MNHNY and SVGAGI. V trim: 2 bases; J trim: 6 bases; unmatched bases: 1.

The source of this sequence is a human donor in good health (CMV status not recorded). Some clones in this sample may be carry-over from other donors' samples. Input material: PBMCs. The V and J genes are TRBV6-6 and TRBJ1-6; TRBD1 aligns with 10 central bases. The sequence in DNA is TGTGCCAGCAGTTACAGGACAGGGGGTAATTCACCCCTCCACTTT. Translated, it gives CASSYRTGGNSPLHF.